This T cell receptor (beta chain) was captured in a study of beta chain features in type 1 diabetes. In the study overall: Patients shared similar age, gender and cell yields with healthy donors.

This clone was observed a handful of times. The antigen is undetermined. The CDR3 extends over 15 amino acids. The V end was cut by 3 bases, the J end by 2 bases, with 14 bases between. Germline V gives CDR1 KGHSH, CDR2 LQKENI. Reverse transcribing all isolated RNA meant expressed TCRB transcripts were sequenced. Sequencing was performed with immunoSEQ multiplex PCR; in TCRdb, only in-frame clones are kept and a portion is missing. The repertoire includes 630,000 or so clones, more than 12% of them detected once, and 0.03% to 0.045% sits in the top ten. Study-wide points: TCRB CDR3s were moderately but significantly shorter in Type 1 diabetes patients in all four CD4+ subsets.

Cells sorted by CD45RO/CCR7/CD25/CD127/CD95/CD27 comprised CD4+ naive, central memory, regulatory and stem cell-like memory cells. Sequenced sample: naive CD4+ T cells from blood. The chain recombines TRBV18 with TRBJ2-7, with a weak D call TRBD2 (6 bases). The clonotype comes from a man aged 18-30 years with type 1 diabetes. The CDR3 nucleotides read TGTGCCAGCTCACCCCCGACGGGGGTGACCTACGAGCAGTACTTC. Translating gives CASSPPTGVTYEQYF.